The present T cell receptor beta chain was sequenced within a study of neurological immune-mediated disorders. V was shortened by 3 bases and J by 0 bases, with 10 bases between the two germline ends. The CDR3 sequence is 16 residues long. The V gene's germline CDR1 is SGDLS and CDR2 YYNGEE. The cDNA was generated through 5'RACE incorporating 10-nucleotide random UMIs. TCRdb ran MiXCR on the 5' RACE reads and lists one entry per CDR3 protein. The sample consists of around 37,000 distinct CDR3 sequences, over 12% of them appearing once. This clonotype appeared many times. The sample comprised PBMCs. The V gene is TRBV9, the J gene TRBJ2-6; D not certain. The sequence came from a woman aged 45-60 years with HTLV-1-associated myelopathy (HAM/TSP). CDR3 bases: TGTGCCAGCAGCGCGAAGTATTACTCTGGGGCCAACGTCCTGACTTTC. Translated, it gives CASSAKYYSGANVLTF.